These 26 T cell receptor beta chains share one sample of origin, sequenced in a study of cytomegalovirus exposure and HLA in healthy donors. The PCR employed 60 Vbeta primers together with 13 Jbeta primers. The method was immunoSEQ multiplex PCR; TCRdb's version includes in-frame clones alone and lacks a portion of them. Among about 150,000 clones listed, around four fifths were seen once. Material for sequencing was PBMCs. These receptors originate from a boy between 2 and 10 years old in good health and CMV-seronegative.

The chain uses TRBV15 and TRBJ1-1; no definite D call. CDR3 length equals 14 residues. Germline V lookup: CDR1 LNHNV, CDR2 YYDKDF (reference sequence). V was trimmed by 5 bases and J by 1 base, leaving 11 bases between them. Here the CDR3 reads CATSLSNENTEAFF. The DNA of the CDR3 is TGTGCCACCAGCCTAAGCAATGAGAACACTGAAGCTTTCTTT.

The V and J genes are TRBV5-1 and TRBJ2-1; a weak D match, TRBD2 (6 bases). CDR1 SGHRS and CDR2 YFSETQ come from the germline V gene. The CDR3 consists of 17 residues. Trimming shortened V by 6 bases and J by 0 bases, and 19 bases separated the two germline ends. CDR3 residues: CASMTAGGLSSYNEQFF. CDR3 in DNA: TGCGCCAGCATGACAGCCGGGGGTCTAAGCTCCTACAATGAGCAGTTCTTC. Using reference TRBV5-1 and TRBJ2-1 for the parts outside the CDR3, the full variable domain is KAGVTQTPRYLIKTRGQQVTLSCSPISGHRSVSWYQQTPGQGLQFLFEYFSETQRNKGNFPGRFSGRQFSNSRSEMNVSTLELGDSALYLCASMTAGGLSSYNEQFFGPGTRLTVL.

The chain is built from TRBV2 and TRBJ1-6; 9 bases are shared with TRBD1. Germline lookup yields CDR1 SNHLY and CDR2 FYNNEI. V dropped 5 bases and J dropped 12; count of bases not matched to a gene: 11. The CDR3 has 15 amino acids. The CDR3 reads CASSIRDRVIQPLHF. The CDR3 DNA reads TGTGCCAGCAGTATCCGGGACAGGGTAATTCAACCCCTCCACTTT.

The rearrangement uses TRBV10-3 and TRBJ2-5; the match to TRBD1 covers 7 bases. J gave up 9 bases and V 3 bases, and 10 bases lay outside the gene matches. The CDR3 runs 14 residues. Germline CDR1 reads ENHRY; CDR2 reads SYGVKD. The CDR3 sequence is CAISDSGTADPQYF. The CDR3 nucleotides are TGTGCCATCAGTGACTCCGGGACAGCCGACCCCCAGTACTTC.

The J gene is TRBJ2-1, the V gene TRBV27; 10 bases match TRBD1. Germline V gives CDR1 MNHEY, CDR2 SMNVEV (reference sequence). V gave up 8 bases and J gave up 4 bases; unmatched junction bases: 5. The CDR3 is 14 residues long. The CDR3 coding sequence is TGTGCCAGCTTGGGACAGGGGAAATACAATGAGCAGTTCTTC. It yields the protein CASLGQGKYNEQFF.

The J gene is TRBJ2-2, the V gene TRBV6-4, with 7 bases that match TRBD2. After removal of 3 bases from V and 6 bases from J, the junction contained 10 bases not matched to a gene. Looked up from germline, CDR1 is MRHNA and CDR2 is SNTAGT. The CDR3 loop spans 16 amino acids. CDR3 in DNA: TGTGCCAGCAGTGATTCCGCGGGAGACGCGGCCGGGGAGCTGTTTTTT. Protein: CASSDSAGDAAGELFF.

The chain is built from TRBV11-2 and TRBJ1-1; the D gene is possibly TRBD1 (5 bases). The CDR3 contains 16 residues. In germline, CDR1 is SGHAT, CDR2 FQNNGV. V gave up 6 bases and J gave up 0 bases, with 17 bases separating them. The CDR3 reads CASSRGGGAMNTEAFF. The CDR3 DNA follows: TGTGCCAGCAGTCGGGGGGGAGGGGCGATGAACACTGAAGCTTTCTTT.

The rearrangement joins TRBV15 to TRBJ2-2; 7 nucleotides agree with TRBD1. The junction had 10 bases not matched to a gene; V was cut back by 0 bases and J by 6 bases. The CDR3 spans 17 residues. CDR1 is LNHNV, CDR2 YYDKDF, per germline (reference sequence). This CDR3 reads CATSRDLAGGESGELFF. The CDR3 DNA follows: TGTGCCACCAGCAGAGATCTCGCAGGGGGTGAATCCGGGGAGCTGTTTTTT.

CDR3 protein: CASSLGGVIGTEAFF. The CDR3 nucleotides read TGTGCCAGCAGCTTAGGAGGAGTCATCGGGACTGAAGCTTTCTTT. The rearrangement uses TRBV7-9 and TRBJ1-1; no clear D. The germline V and J ends were trimmed by 1 base and 5 bases, with 14 bases remaining between them. This CDR3 region has 15 residues. The germline V gene encodes CDR1 SEHNR and CDR2 FQNEAQ (reference sequence).

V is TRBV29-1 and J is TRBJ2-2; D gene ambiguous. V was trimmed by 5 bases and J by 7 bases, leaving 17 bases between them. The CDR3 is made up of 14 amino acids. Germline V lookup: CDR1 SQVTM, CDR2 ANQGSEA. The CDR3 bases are TGCAGCGTTTCTAGGCCCTCACCGGGCGGGGAGCTGTTTTTT. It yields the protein CSVSRPSPGGELFF.

The CDR3 nucleotides read TGCGCCAGCAGGCCGGTTAGCGGGAGAACGTACAATGAGCAGTTCTTC. Amino acid sequence: CASRPVSGRTYNEQFF. The genes are TRBV5-1 and TRBJ2-1, with TRBD2 matching 9 bases. CDR1 is SGHRS and CDR2 is YFSETQ in the germline V gene. J gave up 4 bases and V 5 bases, and 10 bases lay outside the gene matches. The CDR3 runs 16 residues.

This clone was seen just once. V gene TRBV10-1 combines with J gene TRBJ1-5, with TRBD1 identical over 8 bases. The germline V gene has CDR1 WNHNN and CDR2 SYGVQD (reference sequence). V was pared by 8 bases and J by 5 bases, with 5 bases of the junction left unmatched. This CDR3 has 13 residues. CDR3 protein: CASGDRGDQPQHF. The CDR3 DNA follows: TGCGCCAGCGGCGACAGGGGTGATCAGCCCCAGCATTTT.

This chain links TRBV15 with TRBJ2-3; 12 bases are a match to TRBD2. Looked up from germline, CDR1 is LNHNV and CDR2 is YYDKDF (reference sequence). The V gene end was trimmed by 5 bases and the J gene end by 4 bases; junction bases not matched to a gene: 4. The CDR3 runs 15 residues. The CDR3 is CATSYLAGGPDTQYF. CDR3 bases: TGTGCCACCAGCTACCTAGCGGGAGGGCCAGATACGCAGTATTTT.

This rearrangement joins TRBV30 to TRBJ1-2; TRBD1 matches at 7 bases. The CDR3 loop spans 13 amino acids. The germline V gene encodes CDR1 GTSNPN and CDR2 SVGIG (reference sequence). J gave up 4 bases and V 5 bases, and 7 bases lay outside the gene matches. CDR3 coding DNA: TGTGCCTGGGCGACAGGGCCCTCCTATGGCTACACCTTC. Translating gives CAWATGPSYGYTF.

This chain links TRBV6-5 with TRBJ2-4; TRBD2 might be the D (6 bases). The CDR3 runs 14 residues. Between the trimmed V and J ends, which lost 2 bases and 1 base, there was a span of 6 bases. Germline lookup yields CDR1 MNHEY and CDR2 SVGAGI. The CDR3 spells CASSYGGAKNIQYF. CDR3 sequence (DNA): TGTGCCAGCAGTTACGGGGGGGCCAAAAACATTCAGTACTTC.

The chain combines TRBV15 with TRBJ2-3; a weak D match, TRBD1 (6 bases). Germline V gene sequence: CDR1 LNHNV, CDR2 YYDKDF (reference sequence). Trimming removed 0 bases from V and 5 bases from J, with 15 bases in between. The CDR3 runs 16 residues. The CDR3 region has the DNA TGTGCCACCAGCAGAGACCGGTTGGGGGCGGGAGATACGCAGTATTTT. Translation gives CATSRDRLGAGDTQYF.

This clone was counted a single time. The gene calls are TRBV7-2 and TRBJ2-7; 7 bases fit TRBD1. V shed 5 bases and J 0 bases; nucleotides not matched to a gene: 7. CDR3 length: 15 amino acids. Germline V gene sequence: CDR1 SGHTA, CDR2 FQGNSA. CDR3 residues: CASSGAGTVSYEQYF. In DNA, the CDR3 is TGTGCCAGCAGCGGCGCCGGGACAGTCTCCTACGAGCAGTACTTC.

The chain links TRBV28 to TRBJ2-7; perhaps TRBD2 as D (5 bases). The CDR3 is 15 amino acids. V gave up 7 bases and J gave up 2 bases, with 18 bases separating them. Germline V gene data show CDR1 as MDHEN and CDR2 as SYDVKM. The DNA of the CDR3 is TGTGCCAGCATGGGTCGGGGTAGGGATACCTACGAGCAGTACTTC. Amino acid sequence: CASMGRGRDTYEQYF.

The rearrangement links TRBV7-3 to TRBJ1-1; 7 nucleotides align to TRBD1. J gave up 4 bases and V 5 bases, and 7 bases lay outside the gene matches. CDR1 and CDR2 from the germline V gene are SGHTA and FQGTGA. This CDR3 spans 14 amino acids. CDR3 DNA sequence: TGTGCCAGCAGCAGACAGGGATTTGGCACTGAAGCTTTCTTT. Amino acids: CASSRQGFGTEAFF.

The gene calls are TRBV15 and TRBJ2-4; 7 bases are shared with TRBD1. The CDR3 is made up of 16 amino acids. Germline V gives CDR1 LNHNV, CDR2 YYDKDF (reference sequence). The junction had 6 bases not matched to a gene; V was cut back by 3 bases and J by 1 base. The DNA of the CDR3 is TGTGCCACCAGCAGTGCTATACAGGGGGCCAAAAACATTCAGTACTTC. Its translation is CATSSAIQGAKNIQYF.

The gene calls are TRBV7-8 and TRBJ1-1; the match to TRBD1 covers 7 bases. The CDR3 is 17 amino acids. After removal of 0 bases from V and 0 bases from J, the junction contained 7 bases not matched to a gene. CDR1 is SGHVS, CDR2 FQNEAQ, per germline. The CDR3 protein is CASSLALGQEMNTEAFF. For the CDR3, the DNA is TGTGCCAGCAGCTTAGCCCTAGGACAGGAGATGAACACTGAAGCTTTCTTT.

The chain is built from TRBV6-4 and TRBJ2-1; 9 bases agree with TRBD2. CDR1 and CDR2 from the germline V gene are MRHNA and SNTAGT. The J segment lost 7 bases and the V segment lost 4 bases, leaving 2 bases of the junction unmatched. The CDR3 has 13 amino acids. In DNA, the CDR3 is TGTGCCAGCAGTGGGCTAGCGGGAAATGAGCAGTTCTTC. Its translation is CASSGLAGNEQFF.

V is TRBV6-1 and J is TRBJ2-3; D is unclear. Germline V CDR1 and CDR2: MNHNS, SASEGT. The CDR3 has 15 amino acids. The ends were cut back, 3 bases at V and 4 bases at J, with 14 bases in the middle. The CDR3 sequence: CASSDGGLNSDTQYF. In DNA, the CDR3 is TGTGCCAGCAGTGATGGTGGTCTCAACTCAGATACGCAGTATTTT.

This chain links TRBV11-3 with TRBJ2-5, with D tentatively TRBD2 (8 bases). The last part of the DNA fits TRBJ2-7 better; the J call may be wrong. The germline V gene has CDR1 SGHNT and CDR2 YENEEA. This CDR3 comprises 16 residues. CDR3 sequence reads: CASTGRGRDHSYEQYF. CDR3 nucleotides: TGTGCCAGCACCGGGAGGGGGCGGGACCATTCCTACGAGCAGTACTTC.

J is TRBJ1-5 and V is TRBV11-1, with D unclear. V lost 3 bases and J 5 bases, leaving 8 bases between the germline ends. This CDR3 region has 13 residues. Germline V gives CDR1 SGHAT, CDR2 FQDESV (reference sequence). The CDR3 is CASSLGSYQPQHF. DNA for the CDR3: TGTGCCAGCAGCTTGGGCAGCTATCAGCCCCAGCATTTT.

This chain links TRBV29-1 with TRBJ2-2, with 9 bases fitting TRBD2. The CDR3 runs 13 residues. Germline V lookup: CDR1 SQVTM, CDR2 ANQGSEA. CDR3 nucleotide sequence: TGCCCCTTTAGCGGGGGTAACACCGGGGAGCTGTTTTTT. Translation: CPFSGGNTGELFF.